These 4 T cell receptor beta chains were sequenced from one sample in a study of T cells after yellow fever vaccination. TCRdb re-derived calls from the 5' RACE reads in MiXCR, one entry per CDR3 protein. Of over 35,000 distinct CDR3 sequences in the sample, 5.5% to 8% are singletons; the top ten hold 10%. The sequenced sample was PBMCs, either bulk or a sorted T-cell subset (CD4+, CD8+, memory, or dextramer-sorted; not recorded which), obtained 45 days after the yellow fever booster vaccination. These TCRs come from a man aged 30 to 45 who received the YFV17D yellow fever vaccine.

This chain joins TRBV21-1 and TRBJ1-5; the D call in the table, TRBD1, was not verified against the DNA. TRBV21-1 is classified as a pseudogene. The CDR3 totals 15 residues. The CDR3 bases are TGTGCCAAACAGGGAGAGTGGTCGTCGGATCAGCCCCAGCATTTT. This codes for CAKQGEWSSDQPQHF.

In this sample, this clonotype turned up many times. The chain couples TRBV28 to TRBJ2-3, with 10 bases identical to TRBD2. Per the germline V gene, CDR1 is MDHEN and CDR2 is SYDVKM. CDR3 length: 18 amino acids. After removal of 6 bases from V and 6 bases from J, the junction contained 18 bases not matched to a gene. CDR3 residues: CASSTLTERSGRGDTQYF. The CDR3 coding sequence is TGTGCCAGCAGCACCCTCACGGAGAGAAGCGGGAGGGGGGATACGCAGTATTTT.

This clonotype appeared many times. This chain joins TRBV10-3 and TRBJ2-3; TRBD1 matches 7 bases. There are 14 residues in the CDR3. Germline V lookup: CDR1 ENHRY, CDR2 SYGVKD. Germline trimming cut 6 bases from V and 1 base from J; bases unmatched to any gene: 4. CDR3: CAISPGTGTDTQYF. CDR3 sequence (DNA): TGTGCCATCAGCCCCGGGACAGGCACAGATACGCAGTATTTT.

The table lists this clonotype with a few counts. The CDR3: CASSQGQNNEQFF. The CDR3 region has the DNA TGTGCCAGCAGCCAGGGACAGAACAATGAGCAGTTCTTC. The rearrangement uses TRBV7-9 and TRBJ2-1; 7 bases line up with TRBD1. CDR1 SEHNR and CDR2 FQNEAQ come from the germline V gene (reference sequence). Trimming removed 5 bases from V and 5 bases from J; junction bases left unmatched: 3. CDR3 length equals 13 residues.